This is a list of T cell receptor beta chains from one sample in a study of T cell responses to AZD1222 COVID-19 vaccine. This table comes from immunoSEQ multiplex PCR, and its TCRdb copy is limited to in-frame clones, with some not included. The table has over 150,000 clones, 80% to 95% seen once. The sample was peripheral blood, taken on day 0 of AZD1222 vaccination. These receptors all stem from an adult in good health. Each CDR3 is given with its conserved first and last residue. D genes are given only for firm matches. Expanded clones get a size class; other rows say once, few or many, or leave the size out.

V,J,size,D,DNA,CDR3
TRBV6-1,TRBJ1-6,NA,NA,TGTGCCAGCAGTGATTCTATAGGGCGCGGGAGCTCCTATAATTCACCCCTCCACTTT,CASSDSIGRGSSYNSPLHF
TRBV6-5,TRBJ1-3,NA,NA,TGTGCCAGCAGCTCCGGGTTTAACACCATATATTTT,CASSSGFNTIYF
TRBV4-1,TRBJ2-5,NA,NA,TGCGCCAGCAGCCAAGCCCTAGCGGAGACCCAGTACTTC,CASSQALAETQYF
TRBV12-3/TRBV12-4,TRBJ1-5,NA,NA,TGTGCCAGCAGTTTAGTCGGGAGTCAGCCCCAGCATTTT,CASSLVGSQPQHF
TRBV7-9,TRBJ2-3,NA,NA,TGTGCCAGCAGCAAAGGCGGAGATACGCAGTATTTT,CASSKGGDTQYF
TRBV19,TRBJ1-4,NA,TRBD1,TGTGCCAGTAGTATATGGGGGACAGGAAATGAAAAACTGTTTTTT,CASSIWGTGNEKLFF
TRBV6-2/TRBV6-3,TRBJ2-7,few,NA,TGTGCCAGCAGTTACTCAGTCCAGACAGAGCTCTACGAGCAGTACTTC,CASSYSVQTELYEQYF
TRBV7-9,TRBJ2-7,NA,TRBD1,TGTGCCAGCAGCTTAGGGGTCGGACAGGCGTACGAGCAGTACTTC,CASSLGVGQAYEQYF
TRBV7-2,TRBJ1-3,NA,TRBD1,TGTGCCAGCAGCTCCTGGGACAGCTCTGGAAACACCATATATTTT,CASSSWDSSGNTIYF
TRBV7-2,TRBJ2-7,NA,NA,TGTGCCAGCAGCTGGGACAACTACGAGCAGTACTTC,CASSWDNYEQYF
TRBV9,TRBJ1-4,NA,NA,TGTGCCAGCAGCGTGTCGGCAACCCCAAATGAAAAACTGTTTTTT,CASSVSATPNEKLFF
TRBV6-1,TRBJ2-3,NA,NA,TGTGCCAGCAGTGGGATTTTAGTCCCGAGCACAGATACGCAGTATTTT,CASSGILVPSTDTQYF
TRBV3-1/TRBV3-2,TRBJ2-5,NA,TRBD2,TGTGCCAGCAGCCCGAGGGGCCTAGCGGGGGTAGAGACCCAGTACTTC,CASSPRGLAGVETQYF
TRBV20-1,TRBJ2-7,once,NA,TGCAGTGCTAGTAGCTTATACGAGCAGTACTTC,CSASSLYEQYF
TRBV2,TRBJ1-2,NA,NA,TGTGCCAGCAGTCAGGACAGCAACTATGGCTACACCTTC,CASSQDSNYGYTF
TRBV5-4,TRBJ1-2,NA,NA,TGTGCCAGCAGCTTGGTGGCAGGGGCCCCCTATGGCTACACCTTC,CASSLVAGAPYGYTF
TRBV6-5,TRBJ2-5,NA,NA,TGTGCCGGATGCCCGGGGGGCTTTGGGGCCCAGTACTTC,CAGCPGGFGAQYF
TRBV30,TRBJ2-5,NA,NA,TGTGCCTGGAGTTGGGGTCTCCAAGAGACCCAGTACTTC,CAWSWGLQETQYF
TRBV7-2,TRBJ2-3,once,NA,TGTGCCAGCAGCTTAGGGGGTTCTCCTAGGGATACGCAGTATTTT,CASSLGGSPRDTQYF
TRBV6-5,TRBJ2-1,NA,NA,TGTGCCAGCAGGACTAGCTACAATGAGCAGTTCTTC,CASRTSYNEQFF
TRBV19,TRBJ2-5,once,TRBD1,TGTGCCAGTACCCCGACAGGGGCAGTTGGCGAGACCCAGTACTTC,CASTPTGAVGETQYF
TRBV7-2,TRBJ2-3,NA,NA,TGTGCCAGCAGCTTATATGAGGGCACAGATACGCAGTATTTT,CASSLYEGTDTQYF
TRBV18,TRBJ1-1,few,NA,TGTGCCAGCTCAACCTCGAATAGGAACACTGAAGCTTTCTTT,CASSTSNRNTEAFF
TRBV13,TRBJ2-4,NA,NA,TGTGCCAGCAGCTCCCCGGGTAGGGGACTAGCCAAAAACATTCAGTACTTC,CASSSPGRGLAKNIQYF
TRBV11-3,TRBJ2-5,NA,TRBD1,TGTGCCAGCAGCCAGGGGGCTTTGGGGACCCAGTACTTC,CASSQGALGTQYF
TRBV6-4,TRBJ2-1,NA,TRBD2,TGTGCCAGCAGTGAGACCCCACTAGCGAGATCCTCCCCAAGAAACAATGAGCAGTTCTTC,CASSETPLARSSPRNNEQFF
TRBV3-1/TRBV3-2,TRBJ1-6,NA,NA,TGTGCCAGCAGCCGAAGGGACCGATCCGATTCACCCCTCCACTTT,CASSRRDRSDSPLHF
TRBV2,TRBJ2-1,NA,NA,TGTGCCAGCACCTCCAGACTGTCCTATGAGCAGTTCTTC,CASTSRLSYEQFF
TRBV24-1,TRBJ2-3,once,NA,TGTGCCACCAGTGATCCGGGGTCGCTAGCAGCAGATACGCAGTATTTT,CATSDPGSLAADTQYF
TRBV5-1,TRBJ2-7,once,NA,TGCGCCAGTCAAGGTGACGGACTTACCACCTACGAGCAGTACTTC,CASQGDGLTTYEQYF
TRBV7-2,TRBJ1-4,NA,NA,TGTGCCAGCAGCCTAGGTGGCTCTAATGAAAAACTGTTTTTT,CASSLGGSNEKLFF
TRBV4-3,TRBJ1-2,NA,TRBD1,TGCGCCAGCAGCCACCTGGACAGGGCGAACTATGGCTACACCTTC,CASSHLDRANYGYTF
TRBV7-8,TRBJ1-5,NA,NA,TGTGCCAGCAGTCTGGCAACCAGTATGCAGCCCCAGCATTTT,CASSLATSMQPQHF
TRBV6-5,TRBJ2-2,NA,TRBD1,TGTGCCAGCAACACCGGGACAGGGGACACCGGGGAGCTGTTTTTT,CASNTGTGDTGELFF
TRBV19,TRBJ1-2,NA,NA,TGTGCCAGTAGTATAGCCCTTTTCATCGAGGGGGGCTATGGCTACACCTTC,CASSIALFIEGGYGYTF
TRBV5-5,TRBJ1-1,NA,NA,TGTGCCAGCAGCCAAAACGTAGGAATGAACACTGAAGCTTTCTTT,CASSQNVGMNTEAFF
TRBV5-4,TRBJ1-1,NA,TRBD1,TGTGCCAGCAGCTTCCGGACAGGGGTGAACACTGAAGCTTTCTTT,CASSFRTGVNTEAFF
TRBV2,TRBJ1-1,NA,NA,TGTGCCAGCAGTGTAGCCCCGACAGGGAACACTGAAGCTTTCTTT,CASSVAPTGNTEAFF
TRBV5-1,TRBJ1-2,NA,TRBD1,TGCGCCAGCAGCGCGGACAGGGCGGGCTATGGCTACACCTTC,CASSADRAGYGYTF
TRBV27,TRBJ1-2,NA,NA,TGTGCCAGCAGTTTTCTCTCTAACTATGGCTACACCTTC,CASSFLSNYGYTF
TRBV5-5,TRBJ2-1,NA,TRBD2,TGTGCCAGCAGCTTGGGTTTTGGCGGGAGCTCCTACAATGAGCAGTTCTTC,CASSLGFGGSSYNEQFF
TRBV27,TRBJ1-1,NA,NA,TGTGCCAGCAGACCCACCATGAACACTGAAGCTTTCTTT,CASRPTMNTEAFF